Sequencing of this T cell receptor (beta chain) was carried out in a study of blood T cell repertoires in COVID-19. Overall study: Acute and convalescent COVID-19 specimens originated in the United States, Italy and Spain. PBMCs, B-cell-depleted T cells, or T cells provided the cDNA or gDNA that made up the material.

It was during active infection that Seattle patients were enrolled and then longitudinally followed. Assay used: immunoSEQ multiplex PCR; TCRdb lists only in-frame clones, some missing. The sample holds approximately 210,000 clones, 84% seen once. The CDR3 has 15 residues. The V end was cut by 9 bases, the J end by 0 bases, with 15 bases between. Germline V lookup: CDR1 MNHEY, CDR2 SVGAGI. This chain connects TRBV6-5 to TRBJ1-3; a weak D match, TRBD1 (5 bases). The clonotype originates from a woman of 80 years or more with COVID-19, enrolled during active disease. The sequenced material came from peripheral blood. CDR3 sequence reads: CASSQGMSSGNTIYF. Written as DNA, the CDR3 is TGTGCCAGTTCGCAGGGCATGAGCTCTGGAAACACCATATATTTT.